This T cell receptor (beta chain) was identified in a study of blood T cell repertoires in COVID-19 (dated by TCRdb to between 2020 and 2021). Concerning the study at large: Samples covering the acute and convalescent phases of COVID-19 were provided by collaborators in the United States, Italy and Spain. The samples were drawn from two sources: the first 160 participants of the ongoing ImmuneRACE study, and over 1,000 subjects contributed by 6 global collaborators. The dataset comprised deeply sampled blood TCRbeta repertoires from subjects exposed to, actively infected with, or recovered from COVID-19. The material from the prospective study consisted of cDNA or gDNA derived from T cells, B-cell-depleted T cells, or PBMCs. A freely available public database, intended as a resource for researchers studying the immune response to SARS-CoV-2, is where the repertoires were released. HLA class I and class II types, where available, came from metadata supplied by the sample provider rather than from assay-based typing. Nearly every sample came with metadata listing a de-identified subject ID, COVID-19 status, age in years and sex.

Summary of the overall study and its limitations: How much clinical and demographic metadata was included differed by source and by participant, and the metadata was provided uncurated.

The collaborating institutions used their own protocols to collect whole blood in K2EDTA tubes. For TCRbeta analysis, collaborators shipped samples as frozen whole blood, isolated PBMCs, or DNA extracted from either of those sample types. V is cut by 1 base and J by 0 bases, and the space between the germline ends is 8 bases. The CDR3 has 15 amino acids, counting the end cysteine and phenylalanine. Only the CDR3 portion is preserved as DNA: 45 bases, with reading frame beginning at the first base. The germline V gene (reference sequence) gives CDR1 as SGHKS and CDR2 as YYEKEE. TCRbeta CDR3 regions were amplified from genomic DNA by means of the immunoSEQ Assay, a bias-controlled multiplex PCR. The authors' pipeline ran thus. The number of nucleated cells in each sample was estimated from the amplification of reference gene primers within the assay. To quantify the absolute abundance of each unique TCRbeta CDR3 rearrangement, sequence reads were collapsed and filtered. For each sample, productive Simpson clonality was calculated as the square root of Simpson's diversity index over productive rearrangements. The table was pulled from immuneACCESS by TCRdb, which kept in-frame rearrangements only. Such tables lose some clones; where checked, under half of the loss comes from unresolved V genes, and the rest has no known cause. That table supplies the V and J calls and clone size; D and trimming were determined from the DNA. The sample has more than 120,000 clones on record, roughly 87% of them singletons. The ten largest account for less than 0.95% of the sample.

To note about this clone: The specificity of this receptor is unknown. No base qualities exist here, and no much larger clone lies one base off it.

The chain uses TRBV5-5 and TRBJ2-1; the best D guess is TRBD2, with 6 bases matching. Specimen: peripheral blood. The TCR was taken from a woman aged 45-65 years with acute or convalescent COVID-19. The CDR3 reads as follows: CASSLRDFSYNEQFF. The sequence in DNA is TGTGCCAGCAGCTTGAGGGACTTCTCCTACAATGAGCAGTTCTTC.